This TCR beta chain originates from a study of T cell responses to AZD1222 COVID-19 vaccine. Measured with immunoSEQ multiplex PCR; TCRdb has only the in-frame clones, and not every one. The sample holds about 130,000 clones, around 90% seen once. Overall study findings and caveats: Just a handful of people given AZD1222 tested seropositive at baseline. Clonal diversity may have been underestimated in mostly white British donors.

J lost 4 bases, V lost 3 bases, and 10 bases had no gene match. This CDR3 spans 16 amino acids. The germline V gene encodes CDR1 LGHDT and CDR2 YNNKEL (reference sequence). Second doses at about 4 or about 12 weeks were pooled. A remark on this clone: Its antigen is still unknown.

V gene TRBV3-1 (or the pseudogene TRBV3-2) combines with J gene TRBJ2-3; 7 nucleotides match TRBD1. The material was peripheral blood, obtained 28 days after the second AZD1222 dose. The source is an adult who received the AZD1222 COVID-19 vaccine. This chain's CDR3 is CASSQGTGAGADTQYF. Written as DNA, the CDR3 is TGTGCCAGCAGCCAGGGAACAGGGGCCGGAGCAGATACGCAGTATTTT.